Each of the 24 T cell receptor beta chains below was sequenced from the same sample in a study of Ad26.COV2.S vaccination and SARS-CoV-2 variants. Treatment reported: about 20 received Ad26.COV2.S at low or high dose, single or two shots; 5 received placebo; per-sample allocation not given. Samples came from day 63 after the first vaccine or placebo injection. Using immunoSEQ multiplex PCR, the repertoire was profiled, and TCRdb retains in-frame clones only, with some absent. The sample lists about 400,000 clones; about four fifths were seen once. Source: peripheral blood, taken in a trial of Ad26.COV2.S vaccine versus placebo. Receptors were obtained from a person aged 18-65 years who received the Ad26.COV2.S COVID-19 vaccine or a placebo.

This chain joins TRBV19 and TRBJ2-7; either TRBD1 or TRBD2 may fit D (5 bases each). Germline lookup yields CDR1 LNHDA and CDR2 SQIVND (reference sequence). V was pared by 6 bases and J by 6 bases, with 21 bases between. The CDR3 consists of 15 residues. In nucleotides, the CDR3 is TGTGCCAGTAGCCCTTGGGCCCCTGGGGGTGGCGAGCAGTACTTC. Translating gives CASSPWAPGGGEQYF.

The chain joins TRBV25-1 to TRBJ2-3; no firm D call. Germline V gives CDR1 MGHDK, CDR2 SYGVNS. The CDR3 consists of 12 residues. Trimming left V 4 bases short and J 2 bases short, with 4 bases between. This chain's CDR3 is CASSVHTDTQYF. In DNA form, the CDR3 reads TGTGCCAGCAGTGTCCACACAGATACGCAGTATTTT.

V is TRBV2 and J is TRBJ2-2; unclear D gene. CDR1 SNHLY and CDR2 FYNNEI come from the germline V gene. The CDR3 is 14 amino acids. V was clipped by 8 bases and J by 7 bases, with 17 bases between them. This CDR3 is CASQNRGDLGELFF. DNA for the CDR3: TGTGCCAGCCAGAATAGAGGCGACCTCGGGGAGCTGTTTTTT.

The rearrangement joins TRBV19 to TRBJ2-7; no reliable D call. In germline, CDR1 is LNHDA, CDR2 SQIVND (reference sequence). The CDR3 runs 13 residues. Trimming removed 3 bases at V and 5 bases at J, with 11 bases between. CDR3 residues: CASSIYVPHEQYF. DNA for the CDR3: TGTGCCAGTAGTATCTATGTTCCCCACGAGCAGTACTTC.

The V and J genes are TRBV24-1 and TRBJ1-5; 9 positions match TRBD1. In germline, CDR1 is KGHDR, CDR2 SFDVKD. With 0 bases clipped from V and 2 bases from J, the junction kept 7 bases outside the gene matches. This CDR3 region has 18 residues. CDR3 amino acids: CATSDLRQGDLGNQPQHF. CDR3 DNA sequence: TGTGCCACCAGTGATTTGAGACAGGGGGATTTGGGCAATCAGCCCCAGCATTTT.

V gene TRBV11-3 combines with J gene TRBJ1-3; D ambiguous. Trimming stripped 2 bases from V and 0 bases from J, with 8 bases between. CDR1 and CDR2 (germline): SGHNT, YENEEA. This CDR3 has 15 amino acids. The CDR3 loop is CASSLTAASGNTIYF. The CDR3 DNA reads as TGTGCCAGCAGCTTAACGGCCGCCTCTGGAAACACCATATATTTT.

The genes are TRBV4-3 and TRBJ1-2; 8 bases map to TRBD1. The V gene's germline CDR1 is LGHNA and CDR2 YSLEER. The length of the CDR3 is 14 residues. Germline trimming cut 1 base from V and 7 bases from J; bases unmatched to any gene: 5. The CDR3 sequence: CASSQGRQGSGYTF. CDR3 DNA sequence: TGCGCCAGCAGCCAAGGCCGACAGGGGTCTGGCTACACCTTC.

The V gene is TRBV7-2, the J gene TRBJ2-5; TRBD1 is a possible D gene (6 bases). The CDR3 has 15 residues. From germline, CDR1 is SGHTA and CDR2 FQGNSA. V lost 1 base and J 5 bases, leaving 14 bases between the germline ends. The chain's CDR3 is CASSLVYTGGETQYF. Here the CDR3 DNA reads TGTGCCAGCAGCTTAGTTTACACTGGGGGCGAGACCCAGTACTTC. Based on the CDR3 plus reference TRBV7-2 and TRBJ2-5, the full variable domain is GAGVSQSPSNKVTEKGKDVELRCDPISGHTALYWYRQSLGQGLEFLIYFQGNSAPDKSGLPSDRFSAERTGGSVSTLTIQRTQQEDSAVYLCASSLVYTGGETQYFGPGTRLLVL.

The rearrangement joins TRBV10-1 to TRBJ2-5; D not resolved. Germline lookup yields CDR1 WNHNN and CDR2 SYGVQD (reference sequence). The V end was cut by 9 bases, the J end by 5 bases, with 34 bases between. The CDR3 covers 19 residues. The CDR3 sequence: CASGERMQNWWLIGETQYF. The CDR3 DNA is TGCGCCAGTGGAGAGAGAATGCAAAACTGGTGGTTGATTGGGGAGACCCAGTACTTC.

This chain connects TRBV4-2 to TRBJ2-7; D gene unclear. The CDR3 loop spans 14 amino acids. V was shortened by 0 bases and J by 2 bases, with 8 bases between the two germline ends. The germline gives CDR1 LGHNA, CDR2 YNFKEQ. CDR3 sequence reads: CASSQENPPYEQYF. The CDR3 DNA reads TGTGCCAGCAGCCAAGAAAACCCCCCCTACGAGCAGTACTTC.

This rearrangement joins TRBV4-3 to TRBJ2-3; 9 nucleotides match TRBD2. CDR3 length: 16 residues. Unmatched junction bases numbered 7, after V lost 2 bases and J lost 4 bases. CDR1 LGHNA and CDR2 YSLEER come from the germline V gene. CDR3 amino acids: CASSQSASGAADTQYF. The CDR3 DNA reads TGCGCCAGCAGCCAATCGGCTAGCGGGGCCGCAGATACGCAGTATTTT.

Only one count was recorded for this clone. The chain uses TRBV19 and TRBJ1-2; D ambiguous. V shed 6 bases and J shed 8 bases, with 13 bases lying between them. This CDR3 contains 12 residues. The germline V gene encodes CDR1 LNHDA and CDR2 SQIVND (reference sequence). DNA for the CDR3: TGTGCCAGTAGACGTTCCGGTGGCGGCTACACCTTC. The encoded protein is CASRRSGGGYTF.

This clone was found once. DNA for the CDR3: TGCGCCAGCAGCCATCAGGGGCGGGACACAGATACGCAGTATTTT. Translation gives CASSHQGRDTDTQYF. The chain carries TRBV4-3 and TRBJ2-3; either TRBD1 or TRBD2 may fit D (6 bases each). Germline V gene lookup returns CDR1 LGHNA and CDR2 YSLEER. The CDR3 contains 15 residues. The V and J ends lost 3 bases and 2 bases respectively, with 12 bases between them.

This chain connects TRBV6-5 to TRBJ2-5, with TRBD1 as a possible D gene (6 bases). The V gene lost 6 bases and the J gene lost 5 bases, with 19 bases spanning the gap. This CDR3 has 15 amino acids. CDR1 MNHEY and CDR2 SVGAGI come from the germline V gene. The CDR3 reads CASSPSSVRGETQYF. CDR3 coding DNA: TGTGCCAGCAGCCCATCCTCAGTCAGGGGTGAGACCCAGTACTTC.

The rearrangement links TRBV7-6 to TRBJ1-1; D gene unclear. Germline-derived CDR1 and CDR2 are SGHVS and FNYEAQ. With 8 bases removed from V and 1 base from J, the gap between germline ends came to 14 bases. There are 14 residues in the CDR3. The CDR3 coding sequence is TGTGCCAGCGGCGGCGGGTTAGGGAACACTGAAGCTTTCTTT. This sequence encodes CASGGGLGNTEAFF.

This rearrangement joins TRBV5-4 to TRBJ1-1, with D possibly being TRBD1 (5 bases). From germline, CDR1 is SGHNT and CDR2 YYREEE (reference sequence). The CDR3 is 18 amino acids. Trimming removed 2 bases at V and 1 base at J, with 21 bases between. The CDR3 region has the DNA TGTGCCAGCAGCTTTCTGATTACAGTGGGGCGACCGAACACTGAAGCTTTCTTT. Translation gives CASSFLITVGRPNTEAFF.

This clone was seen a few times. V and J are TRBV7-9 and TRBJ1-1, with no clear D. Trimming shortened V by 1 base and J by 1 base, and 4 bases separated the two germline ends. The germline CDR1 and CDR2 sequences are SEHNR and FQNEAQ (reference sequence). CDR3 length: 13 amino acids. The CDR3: CASSLGQNTEAFF. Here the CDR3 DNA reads TGTGCCAGCAGCTTAGGGCAGAACACTGAAGCTTTCTTT.

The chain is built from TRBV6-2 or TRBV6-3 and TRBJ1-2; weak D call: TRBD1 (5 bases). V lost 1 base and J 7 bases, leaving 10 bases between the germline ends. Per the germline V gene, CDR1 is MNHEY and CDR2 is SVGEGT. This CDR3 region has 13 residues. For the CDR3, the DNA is TGTGCCAGCAGTTACTTGACAGTCGGTGGCTACACCTTC. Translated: CASSYLTVGGYTF.

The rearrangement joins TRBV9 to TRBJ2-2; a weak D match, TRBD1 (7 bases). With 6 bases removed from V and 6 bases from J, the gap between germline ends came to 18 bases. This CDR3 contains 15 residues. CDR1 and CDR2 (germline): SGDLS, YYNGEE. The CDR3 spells CASTPGQGGAGELFF. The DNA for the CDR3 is TGTGCCAGCACGCCAGGGCAGGGGGGCGCCGGGGAGCTGTTTTTT. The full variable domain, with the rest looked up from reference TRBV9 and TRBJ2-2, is DSGVTQTPKHLITATGQRVTLRCSPRSGDLSVYWYQQSLDQGLQFLIQYYNGEERAKGNILERFSAQQFPDLHSELNLSSLELGDSALYFCASTPGQGGAGELFFGEGSRLTVL.

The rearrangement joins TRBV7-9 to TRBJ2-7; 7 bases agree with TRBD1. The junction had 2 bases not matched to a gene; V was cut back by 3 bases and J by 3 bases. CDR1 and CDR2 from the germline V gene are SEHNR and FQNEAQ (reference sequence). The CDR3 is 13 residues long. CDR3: CASSFSGGYEQYF. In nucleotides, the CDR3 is TGTGCCAGCAGCTTCTCAGGGGGCTACGAGCAGTACTTC.

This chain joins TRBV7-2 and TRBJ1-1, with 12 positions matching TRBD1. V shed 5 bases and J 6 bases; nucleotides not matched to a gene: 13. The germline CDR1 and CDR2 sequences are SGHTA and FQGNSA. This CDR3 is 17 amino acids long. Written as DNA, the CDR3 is TGTGCCAGCAGCAGCCCCGGGACAGGGGGCGTGGGTCCTGAAGCTTTCTTT. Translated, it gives CASSSPGTGGVGPEAFF.

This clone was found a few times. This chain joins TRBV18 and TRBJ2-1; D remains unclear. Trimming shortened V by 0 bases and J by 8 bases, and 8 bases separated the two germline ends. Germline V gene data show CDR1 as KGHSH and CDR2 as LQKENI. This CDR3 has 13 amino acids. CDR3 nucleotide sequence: TGTGCCAGCTCACCACCGTCCTCTCATGAGCAGTTCTTC. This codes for CASSPPSSHEQFF.

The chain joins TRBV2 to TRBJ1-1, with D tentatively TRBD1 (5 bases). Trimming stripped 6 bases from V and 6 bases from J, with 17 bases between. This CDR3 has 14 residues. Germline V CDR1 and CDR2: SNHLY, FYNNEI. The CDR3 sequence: CASRGRRVNSEAFF. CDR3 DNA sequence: TGTGCCAGCAGGGGGCGCAGGGTGAATTCTGAAGCTTTCTTT.

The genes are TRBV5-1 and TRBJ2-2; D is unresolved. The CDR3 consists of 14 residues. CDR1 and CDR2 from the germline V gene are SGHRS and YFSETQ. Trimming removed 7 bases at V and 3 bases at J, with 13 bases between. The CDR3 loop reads CASRLSPYTGELFF. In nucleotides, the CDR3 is TGCGCCAGCCGACTTTCGCCCTACACCGGGGAGCTGTTTTTT.